This T cell receptor (beta chain) is from a study of CD8 T cells in Susac syndrome. Concerning this clonotype: Its specificity is unknown.

Study findings and constraints: Acknowledgment was made by the study that its TCR sequencing and HLA analysis involved a relatively small number of individuals.

Random hexamers primed reverse transcription of about 0.45 to 1 ug RNA. A single record per CDR3 protein comes from TCRdb applying MiXCR to the immunoSEQ multiplex PCR reads. The repertoire holds 250,000 to 300,000 distinct CDR3 sequences, with 80% to 90% as singletons. The CDR3 contains 14 residues. Trimming stripped 3 bases from V and 3 bases from J, with 11 bases between. Germline V gene lookup returns CDR1 PRHDT and CDR2 FYEKMQ (reference sequence). This receptor was identified in a human donor with multiple sclerosis. The material sequenced was CD8+ T cells from PBMCs. The chain couples TRBV13 to TRBJ1-1, with a weak D call TRBD1 (6 bases). CDR3 sequence (DNA): TGTGCCAGCAGCTTGAACAGGGACGACACTGAAGCTTTCTTT. This translates into CASSLNRDDTEAFF. Full variable domain (missing parts from reference TRBV13 and TRBJ1-1): AAGVIQSPRHLIKEKRETATLKCYPIPRHDTVYWYQQGPGQDPQFLISFYEKMQSDKGSIPDRFSAQQFSDYHSELNMSSLELGDSALYFCASSLNRDDTEAFFGQGTRLTVV.